The T cell receptor (beta chain) described here comes from a study of cytomegalovirus exposure and HLA in healthy donors. Findings and limits, study-wide: Altogether, 160 or so TCR beta chains were recorded as cytomegalovirus-associated. Usually a TCR sequence was rare, but some public TCRs were found in many donors.

Losses at the gene ends were 2 bases for V and 4 bases for J; bases not matched to a gene: 6. CDR1 is SEHNR, CDR2 FQNEAQ, per germline (reference sequence). This CDR3 has 16 amino acids. The donors were members of the approximately 120-subject validation cohort (separate from the approximately 670-subject first cohort). About this clone: Its antigen is undetermined.

Profiled with immunoSEQ multiplex PCR; TCRdb holds only in-frame clones, not every one. Altogether about 110,000 clones are present, roughly 89% being singletons, with the ten largest covering around 2%. Sequenced sample: PBMCs. V gene TRBV7-9 combines with J gene TRBJ2-3, with TRBD1 matching 10 bases. The clonotype was recovered from a woman under 30 in good health and CMV-seronegative. CDR3 in DNA: TGTGCCAGCAGCTTATGGAGGGGACAGGGGCCAGATACGCAGTATTTT. This translates into CASSLWRGQGPDTQYF.